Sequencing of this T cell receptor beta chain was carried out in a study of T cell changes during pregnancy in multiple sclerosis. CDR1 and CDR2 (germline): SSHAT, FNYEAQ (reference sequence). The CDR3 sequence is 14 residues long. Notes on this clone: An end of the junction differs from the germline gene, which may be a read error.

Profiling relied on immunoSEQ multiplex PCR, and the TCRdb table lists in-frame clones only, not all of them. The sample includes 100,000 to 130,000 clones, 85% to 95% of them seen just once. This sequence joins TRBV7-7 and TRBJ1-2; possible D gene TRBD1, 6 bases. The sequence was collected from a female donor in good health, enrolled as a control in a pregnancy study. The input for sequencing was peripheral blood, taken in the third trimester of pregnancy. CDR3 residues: CASSLDVSGDGYTF. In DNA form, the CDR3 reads TGTGCTAGCAGCTTAGATGTGTCAGGGGATGGCTACACCTTC.